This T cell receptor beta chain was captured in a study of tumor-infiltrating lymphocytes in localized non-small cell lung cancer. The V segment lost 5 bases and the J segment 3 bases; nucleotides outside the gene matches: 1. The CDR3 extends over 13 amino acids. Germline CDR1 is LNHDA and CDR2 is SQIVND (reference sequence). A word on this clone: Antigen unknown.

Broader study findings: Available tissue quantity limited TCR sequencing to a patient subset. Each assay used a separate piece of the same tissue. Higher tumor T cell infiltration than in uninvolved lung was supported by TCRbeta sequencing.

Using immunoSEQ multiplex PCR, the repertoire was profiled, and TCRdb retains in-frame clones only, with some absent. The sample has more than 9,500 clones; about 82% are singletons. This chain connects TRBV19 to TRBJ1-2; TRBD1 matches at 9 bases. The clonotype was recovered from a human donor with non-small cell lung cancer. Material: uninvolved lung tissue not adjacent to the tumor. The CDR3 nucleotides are TGTGCCAGTAGTCGGGACAGGGACTATGGCTACACCTTC. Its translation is CASSRDRDYGYTF.